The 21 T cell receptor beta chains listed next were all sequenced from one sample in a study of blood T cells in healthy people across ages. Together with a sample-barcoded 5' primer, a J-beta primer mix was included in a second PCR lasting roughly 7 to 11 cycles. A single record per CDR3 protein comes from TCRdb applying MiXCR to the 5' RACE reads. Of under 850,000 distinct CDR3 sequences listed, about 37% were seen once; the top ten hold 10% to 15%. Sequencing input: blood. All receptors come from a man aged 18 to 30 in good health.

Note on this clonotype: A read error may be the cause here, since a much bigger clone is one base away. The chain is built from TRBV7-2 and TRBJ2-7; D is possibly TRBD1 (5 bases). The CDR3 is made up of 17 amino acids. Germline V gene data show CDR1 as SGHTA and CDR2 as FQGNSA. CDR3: CASSLDPIKGYSYAQYF. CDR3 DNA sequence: TGTGCCAGCAGCTTAGATCCTATCAAGGGGTACTCCTACGCGCAGTACTTC.

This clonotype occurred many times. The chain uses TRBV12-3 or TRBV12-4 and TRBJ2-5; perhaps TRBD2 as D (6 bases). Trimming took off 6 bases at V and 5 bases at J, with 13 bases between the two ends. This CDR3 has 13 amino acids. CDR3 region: CASRPRLAETQYF. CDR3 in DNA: TGTGCCAGCAGACCGCGGCTAGCGGAGACCCAGTACTTC.

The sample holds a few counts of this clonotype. CDR3 coding DNA: TGCAGTGCTAGTGTGGGGGGGAATCAGCCCCAGCATTTT. As protein: CSASVGGNQPQHF. This chain connects TRBV20-1 to TRBJ1-5; D is possibly TRBD1 (5 bases). The germline CDR1 and CDR2 sequences are DFQATT and SNEGSKA (reference sequence). Trimming stripped 3 bases from V and 4 bases from J, with 10 bases between. There are 13 residues in the CDR3.

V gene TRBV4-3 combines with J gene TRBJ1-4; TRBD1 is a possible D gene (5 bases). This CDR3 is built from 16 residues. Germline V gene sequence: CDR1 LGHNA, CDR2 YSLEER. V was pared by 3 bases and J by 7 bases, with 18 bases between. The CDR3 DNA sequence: TGCGCCAGCAGCCAGAGGGCGCGGGGGATGGGTGAAAAACTGTTTTTT. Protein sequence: CASSQRARGMGEKLFF.

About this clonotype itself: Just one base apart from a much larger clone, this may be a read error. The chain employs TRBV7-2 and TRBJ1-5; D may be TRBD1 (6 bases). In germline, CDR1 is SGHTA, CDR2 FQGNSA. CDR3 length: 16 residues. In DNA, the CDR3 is TGTGACAGCAGCCATTACCCCAGGGGAAAGGGACAGCCCCAGCATTTT. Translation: CDSSHYPRGKGQPQHF.

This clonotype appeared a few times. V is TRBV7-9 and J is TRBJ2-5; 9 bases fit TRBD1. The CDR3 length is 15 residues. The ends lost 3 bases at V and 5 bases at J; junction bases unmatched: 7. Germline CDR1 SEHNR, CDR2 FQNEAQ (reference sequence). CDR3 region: CASSFPGQGRETQYF. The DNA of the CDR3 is TGTGCCAGCAGCTTTCCGGGACAGGGACGTGAGACCCAGTACTTC.

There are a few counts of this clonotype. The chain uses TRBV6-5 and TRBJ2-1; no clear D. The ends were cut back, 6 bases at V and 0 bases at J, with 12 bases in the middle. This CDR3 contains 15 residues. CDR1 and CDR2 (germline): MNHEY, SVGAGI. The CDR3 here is CASSPTFSSYNEQFF. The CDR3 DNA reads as TGTGCCAGCAGCCCCACTTTTAGCTCCTACAATGAGCAGTTCTTC.

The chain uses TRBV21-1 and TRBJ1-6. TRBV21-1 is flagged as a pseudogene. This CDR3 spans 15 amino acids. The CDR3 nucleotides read TGTGCCAGCAGCAATCAAGGGCAGATTGATTCACCCCTCCACTTT. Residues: CASSNQGQIDSPLHF.

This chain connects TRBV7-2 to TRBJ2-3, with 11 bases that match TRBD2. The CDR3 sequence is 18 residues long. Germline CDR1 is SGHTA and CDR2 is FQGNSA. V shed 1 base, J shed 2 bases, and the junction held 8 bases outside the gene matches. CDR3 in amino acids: CASSLGFGSGGATDTQYF. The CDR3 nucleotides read TGTGCCAGCAGCTTAGGGTTTGGTAGCGGGGGGGCCACAGATACGCAGTATTTT.

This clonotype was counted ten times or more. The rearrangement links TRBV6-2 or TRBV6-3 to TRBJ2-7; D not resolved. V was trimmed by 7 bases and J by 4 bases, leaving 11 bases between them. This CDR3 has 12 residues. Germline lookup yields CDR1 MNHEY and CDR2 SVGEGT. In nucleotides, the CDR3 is TGTGCCAGCAAGGGAACAGCGTACGAGCAGTACTTC. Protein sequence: CASKGTAYEQYF.

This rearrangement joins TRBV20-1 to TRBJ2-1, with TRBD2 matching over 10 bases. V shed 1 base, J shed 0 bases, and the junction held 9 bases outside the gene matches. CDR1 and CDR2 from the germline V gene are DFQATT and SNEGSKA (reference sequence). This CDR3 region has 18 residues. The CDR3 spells CSARGGLAGAYSYNEQFF. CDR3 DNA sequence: TGCAGTGCTAGAGGCGGGCTAGCGGGGGCCTACTCCTACAATGAGCAGTTCTTC.

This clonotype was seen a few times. CDR3 nucleotide sequence: TGTGCCAGCAGTTTACTAGCGCTGGGAGAGACCCAGTACTTC. Protein: CASSLLALGETQYF. V usage is TRBV12-3 or TRBV12-4 and J usage is TRBJ2-5, with a tentative D call TRBD2 (6 bases). V lost 2 bases and J 4 bases, leaving 11 bases between the germline ends. This CDR3 region has 14 residues.

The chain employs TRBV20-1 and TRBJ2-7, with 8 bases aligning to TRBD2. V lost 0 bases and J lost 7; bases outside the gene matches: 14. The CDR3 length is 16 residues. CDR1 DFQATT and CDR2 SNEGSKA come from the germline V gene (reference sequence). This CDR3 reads CSARDPPSGRVAEQYF. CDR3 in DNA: TGCAGTGCTAGAGATCCGCCCAGCGGGAGAGTGGCGGAGCAGTACTTC.

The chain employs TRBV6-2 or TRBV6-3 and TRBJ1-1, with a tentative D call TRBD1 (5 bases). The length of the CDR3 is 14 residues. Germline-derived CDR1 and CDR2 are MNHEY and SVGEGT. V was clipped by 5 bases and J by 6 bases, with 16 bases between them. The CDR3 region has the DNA TGTGCCAGCAGTACGGGGGTTACGAATCCTGAAGCTTTCTTT. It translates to CASSTGVTNPEAFF.

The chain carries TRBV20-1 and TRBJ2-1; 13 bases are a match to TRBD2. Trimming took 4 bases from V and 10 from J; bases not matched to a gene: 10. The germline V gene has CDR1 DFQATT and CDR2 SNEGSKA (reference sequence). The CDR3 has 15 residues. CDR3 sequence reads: CSATTGTSGVWEQFF. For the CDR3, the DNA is TGCAGTGCTACGACCGGGACTAGCGGGGTGTGGGAGCAGTTCTTC.

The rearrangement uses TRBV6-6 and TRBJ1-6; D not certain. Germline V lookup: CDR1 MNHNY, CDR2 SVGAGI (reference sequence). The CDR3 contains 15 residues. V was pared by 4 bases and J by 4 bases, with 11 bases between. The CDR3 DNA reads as TGTGCCAGCAGTTCAATGGGAGAATATAATTCACCCCTCCACTTT. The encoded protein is CASSSMGEYNSPLHF.

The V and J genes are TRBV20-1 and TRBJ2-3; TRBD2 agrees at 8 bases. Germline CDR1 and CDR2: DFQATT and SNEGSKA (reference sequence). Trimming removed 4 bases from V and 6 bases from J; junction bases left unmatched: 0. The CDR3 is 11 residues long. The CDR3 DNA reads TGCAGTGCTATAGCGGGGGATACGCAGTATTTT. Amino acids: CSAIAGDTQYF.

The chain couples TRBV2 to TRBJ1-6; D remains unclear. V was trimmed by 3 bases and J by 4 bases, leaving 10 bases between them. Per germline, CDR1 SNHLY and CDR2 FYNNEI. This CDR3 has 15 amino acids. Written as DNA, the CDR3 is TGTGCCAGCAGTGATTTCGGGTTTTATAATTCACCCCTCCACTTT. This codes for CASSDFGFYNSPLHF.

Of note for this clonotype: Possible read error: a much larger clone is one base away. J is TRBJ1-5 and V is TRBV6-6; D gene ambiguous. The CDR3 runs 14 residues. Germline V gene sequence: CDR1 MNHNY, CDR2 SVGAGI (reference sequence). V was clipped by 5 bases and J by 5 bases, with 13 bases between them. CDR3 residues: CASSPWRVDQPQHF. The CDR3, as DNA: TGTGCCAGCAGTCCCTGGCGCGTTGATCAGCCCCAGCATTTT.

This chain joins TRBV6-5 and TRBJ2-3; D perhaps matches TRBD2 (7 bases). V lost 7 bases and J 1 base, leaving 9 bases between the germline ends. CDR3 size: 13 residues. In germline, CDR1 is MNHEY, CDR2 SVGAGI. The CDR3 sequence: CASKGGRTDTQYF. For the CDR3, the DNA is TGTGCCAGCAAGGGGGGGCGCACAGATACGCAGTATTTT.

The CDR3 region is CASSQELGPPKGYGYTF. For the CDR3, the DNA is TGCGCCAGCAGCCAAGAACTAGGCCCCCCTAAGGGCTATGGCTACACCTTC. This chain joins TRBV4-3 and TRBJ1-2; no clear D. There are 17 residues in the CDR3. Germline V gives CDR1 LGHNA, CDR2 YSLEER. V was pared by 0 bases and J by 4 bases, with 18 bases between.